This paragraph reports one T cell receptor (beta chain). Its antigen is undetermined. Per sorted-subset replicate PCR, input was approximately 0.2 ug DNA, representing roughly 28,000 T cell genomes. Assay: immunoSEQ multiplex PCR; the TCRdb copy retains only in-frame clones and omits some. The sample includes approximately 1.1 million clones, approximately 80% seen only once; the top ten take approximately 0.5%. This record comes from a study of shared clonotypes between healthy human individuals. Study observations and caveats: Only a few donors were included, so the genetic and exposure-history diversity represented was limited. Deeper or shallower sequencing was expected to change how clonotypes are shared among donors.

Germline V gene data show CDR1 as SGHTA and CDR2 as FQGTGA. The CDR3 extends over 18 amino acids. The V and J ends lost 1 base and 1 base, in that order; junction bases with no gene match: 8. The gene calls are TRBV7-3 and TRBJ2-1; TRBD2 matches 9 bases. The clonotype was recovered from a man aged 18 to 30 in good health. Some clones in this sample may be carry-over from other donors' samples. Sample: memory CD4+ T cells from PBMCs. The subset here: CD45RA-negative fraction. The CDR3 is CASSLRSGGRASYNEQFF. The CDR3 DNA reads TGTGCCAGCAGCTTAAGGTCTGGCGGGAGGGCGTCCTACAATGAGCAGTTCTTC.